This TCR beta chain came from a study of spatial heterogeneity in lung cancer. Sample share makes this clonotype medium-sized. The CDR3 is 14 residues long. J was trimmed by 4 bases and V by 9 bases; bases with no gene match: 8. A unique molecular identifier was attached to every TCR cDNA molecule. TCRdb analysed the 5' RACE reads with MiXCR anew, one entry per CDR3 protein. Of 4,000 to 5,000 distinct CDR3 sequences listed, approximately 15% are singletons. Noted time point: sample taken at primary tumor resection. Unsorted whole RNA of tumor, nontumor lung or frozen PBMC was sequenced. The receptor was derived from a male donor with early-stage non-small cell lung cancer. This rearrangement joins TRBV12-3 or TRBV12-4 to TRBJ2-1, with TRBD2 matching over 8 bases. This sample comprised PBMCs, obtained at surgery. The DNA for the CDR3 is TGTGCCAGTAGCGGGACTTCCCCTTACAATGAGCAGTTCTTC. Its protein product is CASSGTSPYNEQFF.